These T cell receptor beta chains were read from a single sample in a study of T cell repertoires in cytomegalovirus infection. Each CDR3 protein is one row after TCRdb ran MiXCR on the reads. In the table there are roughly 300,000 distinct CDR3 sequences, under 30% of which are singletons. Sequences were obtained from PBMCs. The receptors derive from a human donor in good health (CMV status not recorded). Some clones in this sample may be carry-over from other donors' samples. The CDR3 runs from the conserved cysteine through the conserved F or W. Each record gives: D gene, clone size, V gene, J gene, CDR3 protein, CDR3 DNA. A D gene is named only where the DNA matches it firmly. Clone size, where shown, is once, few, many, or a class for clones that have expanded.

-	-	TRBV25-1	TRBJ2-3	CASSELGTDTQYF	TGTGCCAGCAGTGAATTGGGAACAGATACGCAGTATTTT
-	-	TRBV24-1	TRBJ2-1	CATTGRGYNEQFF	TGTGCCACCACCGGACGGGGATACAATGAGCAGTTCTTC
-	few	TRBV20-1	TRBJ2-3	CSARWGPTDTQYF	TGCAGTGCTAGGTGGGGTCCCACAGATACGCAGTATTTT
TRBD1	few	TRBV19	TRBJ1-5	CASTGQGTSNQPQHF	TGTGCCAGTACCGGACAGGGGACTAGCAATCAGCCCCAGCATTTT
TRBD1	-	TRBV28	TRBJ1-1	CASSLRTGIFSAFF	TGTGCCAGCAGTTTAAGGACAGGCATTTTTTCTGCTTTCTTT
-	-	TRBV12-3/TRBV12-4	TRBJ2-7	CASSFGRLSYEQYF	TGTGCCAGCAGTTTTGGCAGACTATCCTACGAGCAGTACTTC
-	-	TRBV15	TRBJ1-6	CATSREWNVGLGSPLHF	TGTGCCACCAGCAGAGAATGGAATGTAGGCTTGGGTTCACCCCTCCACTTT
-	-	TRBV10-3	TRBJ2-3	CAISESPAGTDTQYF	TGTGCCATCAGTGAGTCGCCAGCGGGCACAGATACGCAGTATTTT
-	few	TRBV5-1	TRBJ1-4	CASSRRANEKLFF	TGCGCCAGCAGCCGACGGGCTAATGAAAAACTGTTTTTT
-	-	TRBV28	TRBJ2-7	CASSFAGTSTYEQYF	TGTGCCAGCAGTTTTGCGGGGACTTCGACCTACGAGCAGTACTTC
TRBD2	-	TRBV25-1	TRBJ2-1	CATLLAGGSEQFF	TGTGCCACTCTCTTAGCGGGGGGATCTGAGCAGTTCTTC
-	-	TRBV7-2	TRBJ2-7	CASSLAGYTYEQYF	TGTGCCAGCAGCTTAGCAGGGTATACCTACGAGCAGTACTTC
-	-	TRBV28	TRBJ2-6	CASTRTDFSGANVLTF	TGTGCCAGCACCAGGACGGATTTCTCTGGGGCCAACGTCCTGACTTTC
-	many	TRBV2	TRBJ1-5	CASSDAAQPQHF	TGTGCCAGCAGTGACGCGGCTCAGCCCCAGCATTTT
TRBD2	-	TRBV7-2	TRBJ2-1	CASSAGGYEQFF	TGTGCCAGTTCAGCGGGAGGGTATGAGCAGTTCTTC
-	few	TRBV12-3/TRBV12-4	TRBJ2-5	CASSSGTYQETQYF	TGTGCCAGCAGTTCGGGAACGTACCAAGAGACCCAGTACTTC
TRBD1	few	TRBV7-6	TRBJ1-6	CASSLGAGTGNSPLHF	TGTGCCAGCAGCTTAGGGGCTGGGACAGGGAATTCACCCCTCCACTTT
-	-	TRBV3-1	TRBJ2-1	CASSQILRGNEQFF	TGTGCCAGCAGCCAGATTCTCAGGGGCAATGAGCAGTTCTTC
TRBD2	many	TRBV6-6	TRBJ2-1	CASSYSQLAVYNEQFF	TGTGCCAGCAGTTACTCGCAACTAGCGGTCTACAATGAGCAGTTCTTC
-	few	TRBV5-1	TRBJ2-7	CASSLGGDSFSYEQYF	TGCGCCAGCAGCTTGGGGGGGGACAGTTTTTCCTACGAGCAGTACTTC
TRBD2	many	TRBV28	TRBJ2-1	CASSGRRSGKDEQFF	TGTGCCAGCAGTGGTCGTAGGAGCGGGAAGGATGAGCAGTTCTTC
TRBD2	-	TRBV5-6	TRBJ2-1	CASSLASGGVGEQFF	TGTGCCAGCAGCTTGGCTAGCGGGGGGGTGGGTGAGCAGTTCTTC
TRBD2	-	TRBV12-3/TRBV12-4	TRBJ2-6	CASSPLLGGRSSGANVLTF	TGTGCCAGCAGTCCCCTTTTAGGCGGGAGGTCCTCTGGGGCCAACGTCCTGACTTTC
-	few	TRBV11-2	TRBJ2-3	CASSRGGVYTDTQYF	TGTGCCAGCAGCCGAGGGGGGGTGTACACAGATACGCAGTATTTT
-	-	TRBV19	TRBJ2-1	CASSIPTSDNEQFF	TGTGCCAGTAGTATACCCACCAGCGACAATGAGCAGTTCTTC
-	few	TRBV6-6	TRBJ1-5	CASSYDLMAQHF	TGTGCCAGCAGTTACGACCTAATGGCCCAGCATTTT
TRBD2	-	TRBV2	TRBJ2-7	CASTGLAGGYEQYF	TGTGCCAGCACAGGACTAGCGGGAGGGTACGAGCAGTACTTC
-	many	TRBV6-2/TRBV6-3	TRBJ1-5	CASSNRHAQHF	TGTGCCAGCAGCAACAGGCATGCCCAGCATTTT
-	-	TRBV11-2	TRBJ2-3	CASSFSLGRDTQYF	TGTGCCAGCAGCTTCTCCCTGGGGCGGGATACGCAGTATTTT
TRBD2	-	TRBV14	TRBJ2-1	CASRRLAGGSLGEQFF	TGTGCCAGCAGAAGACTAGCGGGGGGGTCCCTGGGTGAGCAGTTCTTC
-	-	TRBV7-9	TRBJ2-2	CVSSLALGPNTGELFF	TGTGTCAGCAGCTTAGCACTAGGACCGAACACCGGGGAGCTGTTTTTT
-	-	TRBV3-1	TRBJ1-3	CASSPLGTRNRGTIYF	TGTGCCAGCAGCCCGTTGGGAACACGGAACCGCGGGACCATATATTTT
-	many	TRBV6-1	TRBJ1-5	CASSVVRDGNQPQHF	TGTGCCAGCAGTGTCGTGAGGGATGGCAATCAGCCCCAGCATTTT
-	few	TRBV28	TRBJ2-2	CASSGYTGELFF	TGTGCCAGCAGTGGATACACCGGGGAGCTGTTTTTT
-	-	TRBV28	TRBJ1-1	CASSLLGTSNTEAFF	TGTGCCAGCAGTTTATTGGGGACCTCGAACACTGAAGCTTTCTTT
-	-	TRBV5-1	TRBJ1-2	CASSSPQGVGNYGYTF	TGCGCCAGCAGCAGCCCACAGGGAGTCGGGAACTATGGCTACACCTTC
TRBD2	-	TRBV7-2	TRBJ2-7	CASSPAGGRMSEQYF	TGTGCCAGCAGCCCGGCGGGGGGGCGAATGAGCGAGCAGTACTTC
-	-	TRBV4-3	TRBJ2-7	CASSQVTSGEQYF	TGCGCCAGCAGCCAAGTCACCTCTGGAGAGCAGTACTTC
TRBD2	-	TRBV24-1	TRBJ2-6	CATSDQRTSGSSGANVLTF	TGTGCCACCAGTGATCAGCGGACTAGCGGGAGTTCTGGGGCCAACGTCCTGACTTTC
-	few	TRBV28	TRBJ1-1	CASSPFGRGMNTEAFF	TGTGCCAGCAGTCCGTTCGGCAGGGGTATGAACACTGAAGCTTTCTTT
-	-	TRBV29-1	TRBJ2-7	CSVRTEYEQYF	TGCAGCGTCCGGACGGAATACGAGCAGTACTTC
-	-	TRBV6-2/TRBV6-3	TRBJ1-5	CASTRHSNQPQHF	TGTGCCAGCACCCGACACAGCAATCAGCCCCAGCATTTT
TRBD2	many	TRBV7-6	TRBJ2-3	CASSLGATSALGDTQYF	TGTGCCAGCAGCTTAGGCGCGACTAGCGCCCTCGGAGATACGCAGTATTTT
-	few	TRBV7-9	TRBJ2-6	CASSSGGSGANVLTF	TGTGCCAGCAGCTCTGGGGGCTCTGGGGCCAACGTCCTGACTTTC
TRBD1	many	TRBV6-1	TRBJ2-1	CASNSGGSYNEQFF	TGTGCCAGCAATTCAGGGGGCTCCTACAATGAGCAGTTCTTC
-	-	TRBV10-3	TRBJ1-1	CAINPGADINTEAFF	TGTGCCATCAACCCGGGGGCGGATATAAACACTGAAGCTTTCTTT
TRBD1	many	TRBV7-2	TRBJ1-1	CASSGQGGTEAFF	TGTGCCAGCAGCGGACAGGGAGGCACTGAAGCTTTCTTT
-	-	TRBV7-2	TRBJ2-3	CASSSQSGTDTQYF	TGTGCCAGCAGCTCGCAAAGCGGCACAGATACGCAGTATTTT
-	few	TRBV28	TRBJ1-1	CASVMGGASGTEAFF	TGTGCCAGCGTCATGGGGGGGGCGTCGGGCACTGAAGCTTTCTTT
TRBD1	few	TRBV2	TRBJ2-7	CASSGQGDLEQYF	TGTGCCAGCTCCGGACAGGGTGACCTCGAGCAGTACTTC
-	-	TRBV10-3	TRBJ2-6	CAISPGPGANVLTF	TGTGCCATCAGCCCAGGGCCTGGGGCCAACGTCCTGACTTTC
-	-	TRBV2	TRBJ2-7	CASSVRSKAYEQYF	TGTGCCAGCAGCGTTAGGTCTAAGGCCTACGAGCAGTACTTC